What follows is one T cell receptor (beta chain) and its context. Its antigen is unknown. The sample holds no much larger clone one base away, and base qualities are not on file. CD4+ T cells from unexposed donors were collected before the COVID-19 pandemic (2011-2018). The EasySep CD4+ T cell isolation kit was used to isolate CD4+ T cells once the cultures had run for roughly 10 days. As far as cell numbers permitted, CD4+ T cells from unexposed donors were tested for reactivity against SARS-CoV-2 S and N as well as four spike pools from common cold coronaviruses. Each well received under 2.5 million PBMCs, cultured in IMDM supplemented with about 5.4% human AB serum and 9.5 to 10 IU/ml IL-2. Half of the culture medium was replaced with fresh IL-2-containing medium on days 3 and 7. Each peptide culture condition was generally run in triplicate replicate wells. The leukapheresis product used for the unexposed donors was purchased from a commercial source. PBMCs were isolated from leukapheresis product or whole blood by Ficoll-Paque PLUS gradient centrifugation. PBMCs were either cryopreserved at -140 degrees C or used fresh in the expansion assay. The QIAamp Micro DNA Kit was used to extract genomic DNA from the CD4+ T cells.

This entry comes from a study of CD4 T cells in relation to SARS-CoV-2 and coronaviruses (dated by TCRdb to about 2021). With respect to the entire study: In the ViraFEST assay, PBMCs were grown with antigen for nine to eleven days, and TCR beta CDR3s were then sequenced to identify antigen-specific clonal expansions. An HIV-1 Nef peptide pool or a culture without peptide was used as the negative reference condition. HLA restriction was mapped for shared crossreactive spike epitopes using patient-derived lymphoblastoid cell lines. At the level of individual TCR clonotypes, the study evaluated whether memory CD4+ T cells crossreact between the spike proteins of SARS-CoV-2 and those of common cold coronaviruses. Samples from three pre-COVID donors and the naive versus memory experiments were sequenced with the Adaptive Biotechnologies TCR-sequencing kit; other data were Illumina-based. For other donors in the study, expansion assays were sequenced with a different, Illumina-based TCR-beta assay. The study at large found these results: Approximately 69% of donors had memory CD4+ clonotypes that crossrecognized SARS-CoV-2 and at least one common cold coronavirus spike. Because no donor provided both pre-pandemic and post-infection samples, tracing the source of pre-existing responses was limited. Small numbers of patients and of tested TCRs were a limitation of the study. Compared with monoreactive clones, crossreactive clones had significantly weaker SARS-CoV-2-driven expansion, a result consistent with antigenic imprinting. Crossreactivity analysis centred on spike protein, so crossreactivity against other viral proteins was not assessed.

To prepare the library, the immunoSEQ multiplex PCR assay was applied. The source study handled its data this way. During preprocessing, nonproductive sequences were removed, as were CDR3s that did not start with C, did not end with F or W, or were shorter than 7 amino acids. The MANAFEST web app was used to call antigen-specific clonotypes on the basis of expansion compared with the reference and with other culture wells. A clone was considered positive if significant expansion relative to the reference culture was observed in 2 of 3 replicate wells at an FDR below 0.05. Positive clones also required significant expansion versus all other tandem wells and an odds ratio above 5. Pairwise Levenshtein distance, computed with the stringdist R package after three terminal residues were trimmed from each end, was used as the measure of CDR3 homology. The immuneACCESS repertoire file appears here via TCRdb, limited to in-frame rearrangements. These files lack a portion of the clones; in checked studies, under half of the deficit traces to unresolved V genes, and the cause of the others is not known. V and J calls and clone size are given by that table; D and trimming were obtained from the DNA. Recorded for this sample are roughly 23,000 clones; less than 70% of them occurred a single time. The top ten hold about 20% of the sample.

This receptor was identified in a human donor in good health. Material for sequencing was CD4+ T cells from PBMCs, cultured in vitro.

DNA sequence: TGTGCCAGCAGCCCGGCGAGGGACTCCTACGAGCAGTACTTC. This gives the protein CASSPARDSYEQYF. Recombination joined TRBV11-3 with TRBJ2-7; TRBD2 might be the D gene, on 5 matching bases. The germline V gene encodes CDR1 SGHNT and CDR2 YENEEA. V drops 5 bases and J drops 0 bases, leaving 11 bases in between. The CDR3 starts with the cysteine, ends with the phenylalanine, and has 14 residues. Only the CDR3 region is kept as DNA, spanning 42 bases read in frame from base 1.